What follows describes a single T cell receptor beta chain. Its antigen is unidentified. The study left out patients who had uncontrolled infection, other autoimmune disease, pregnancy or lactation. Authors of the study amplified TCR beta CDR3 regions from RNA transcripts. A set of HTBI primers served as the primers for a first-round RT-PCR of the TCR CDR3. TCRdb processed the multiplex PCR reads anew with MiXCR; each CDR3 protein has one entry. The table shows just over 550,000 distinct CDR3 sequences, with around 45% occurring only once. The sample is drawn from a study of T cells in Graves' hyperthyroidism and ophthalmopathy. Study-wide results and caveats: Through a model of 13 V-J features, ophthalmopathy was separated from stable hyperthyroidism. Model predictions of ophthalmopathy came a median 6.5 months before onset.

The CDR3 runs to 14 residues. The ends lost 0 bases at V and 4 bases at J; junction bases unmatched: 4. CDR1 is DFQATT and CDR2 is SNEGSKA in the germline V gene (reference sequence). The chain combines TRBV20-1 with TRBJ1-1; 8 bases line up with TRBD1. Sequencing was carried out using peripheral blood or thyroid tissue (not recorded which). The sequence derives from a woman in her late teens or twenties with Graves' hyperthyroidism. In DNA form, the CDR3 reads TGCAGTGCTAGAGAGGACAGGGAGGGCACTGAAGCTTTCTTT. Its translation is CSAREDREGTEAFF.